One sample yielded the 19 T cell receptor beta chains listed below, sequenced in a study of T cells in localized non-small cell lung cancer. The assay was immunoSEQ multiplex PCR, and TCRdb's table has in-frame clones only and misses some. Of 1,400 to 1,500 clones in the sample, roughly 15% were seen once. Material: normal lung tissue next to the tumor, obtained before any cancer treatment. The receptor set was obtained from a female donor at least 60 years old with stage II lung adenocarcinoma.

This clone was detected a few times. The chain is built from TRBV6-8 and TRBJ2-1; possibly TRBD2 for D (6 bases). Per germline, CDR1 MNHGY and CDR2 SAAAGT. This CDR3 is built from 12 residues. V was shortened by 10 bases and J by 6 bases, with 13 bases between the two germline ends. CDR3 DNA: TGTGCCACCACCCGGGACTCCAATGAGCAGTTCTTC. Translating gives CATTRDSNEQFF.

This clone was counted only a few times. The rearrangement joins TRBV28 to TRBJ2-7, with a weak D call TRBD2 (6 bases). CDR3 length: 15 amino acids. The V and J ends lost 4 bases and 2 bases respectively, with 15 bases between them. Germline CDR1 and CDR2: MDHEN and SYDVKM. CDR3 in DNA: TGTGCCAGCAGTTCTTACGGGACTGCGACCTACGAGCAGTACTTC. Translating gives CASSSYGTATYEQYF.

The gene calls are TRBV5-1 and TRBJ2-7; 8 nucleotides agree with TRBD1. The ends lost 4 bases at V and 0 bases at J; junction bases unmatched: 3. This CDR3 has 14 amino acids. Germline loops: CDR1 SGHRS, CDR2 YFSETQ. The CDR3 reads CASSTTGGSYEQYF. CDR3 in DNA: TGCGCCAGCAGCACTACAGGGGGCTCCTACGAGCAGTACTTC.

This clone was recorded a few times. The genes are TRBV6-8 and TRBJ2-1, with 9 nucleotides matching TRBD1. This CDR3 region has 16 residues. V gave up 6 bases and J gave up 0 bases; unmatched junction bases: 6. Per germline, CDR1 MNHGY and CDR2 SAAAGT. CDR3 protein: CASRGQGLSSYNEQFF. CDR3 in DNA: TGTGCCAGCAGGGGACAGGGCCTAAGCTCCTACAATGAGCAGTTCTTC.

The rearrangement uses TRBV28 and TRBJ1-2; D uncertain. Per the germline V gene, CDR1 is MDHEN and CDR2 is SYDVKM. This CDR3 comprises 12 residues. V shed 2 bases and J shed 5 bases, with 6 bases lying between them. In nucleotides, the CDR3 is TGTGCCAGCAGTTTAAAACCTTATGGCTACACCTTC. This encodes CASSLKPYGYTF.

V usage is TRBV28 and J usage is TRBJ2-7; D is undetermined. The CDR3 is 15 amino acids. Trimming removed 3 bases at V and 0 bases at J, with 12 bases between. Per the germline V gene, CDR1 is MDHEN and CDR2 is SYDVKM. CDR3 sequence (DNA): TGTGCCAGCAGTTTTGGAGCGAGGAGCTCCTACGAGCAGTACTTC. The encoded protein is CASSFGARSSYEQYF. Based on the CDR3 plus reference TRBV28 and TRBJ2-7, the full variable domain is DVKVTQSSRYLVKRTGEKVFLECVQDMDHENMFWYRQDPGLGLRLIYFSYDVKMKEKGDIPEGYSVSREKKERFSLILESASTNQTSMYLCASSFGARSSYEQYFGPGTRLTVT.

This sequence joins TRBV18 and TRBJ2-7; 7 positions match TRBD2. CDR3 length: 15 residues. Germline CDR1 reads KGHSH; CDR2 reads LQKENI. After removal of 6 bases from V and 3 bases from J, the junction contained 11 bases not matched to a gene. This chain's CDR3 is CASSSYGSGGYEQYF. The CDR3 nucleotides are TGTGCCAGCTCCAGCTACGGGTCGGGGGGCTACGAGCAGTACTTC.

J is TRBJ2-3 and V is TRBV2; D is unresolved. The CDR3 is 12 residues long. V lost 7 bases and J 5 bases, leaving 10 bases between the germline ends. Germline V gene sequence: CDR1 SNHLY, CDR2 FYNNEI. CDR3 sequence: CASIQSVDTQYF. The CDR3, as DNA: TGTGCCAGCATTCAGTCCGTAGATACGCAGTATTTT.

There are a few counts of this clone. This chain links TRBV7-1 with TRBJ2-1; 8 nucleotides match TRBD1. TRBV7-1 is placed among ORFs of uncertain function. CDR3 size: 15 residues. Unmatched junction bases numbered 2, after V lost 2 bases and J lost 2 bases. This CDR3 reads CASSSQGAPYNEQFF. CDR3 in DNA: TGTGCCAGCAGCTCACAGGGGGCCCCCTACAATGAGCAGTTCTTC.

This clone has a handful of counts. The chain has TRBV28 and TRBJ2-6, with D tentatively TRBD1 (6 bases). V lost 5 bases and J 2 bases, leaving 10 bases between the germline ends. Germline values: CDR1 MDHEN, CDR2 SYDVKM. The CDR3 length is 15 residues. The CDR3 region is CASSIAGAGANVLTF. In DNA, the CDR3 is TGTGCCAGCAGTATCGCAGGGGCTGGGGCCAACGTCCTGACTTTC.

The chain joins TRBV6-8 to TRBJ1-2, with D possibly being TRBD1 (5 bases). The germline V gene encodes CDR1 MNHGY and CDR2 SAAAGT. CDR3 length equals 13 residues. V was pared by 7 bases and J by 2 bases, with 11 bases between. In nucleotides, the CDR3 is TGTGCCAGCAAGGGGCAGAAGAACTATGGCTACACCTTC. It codes for CASKGQKNYGYTF.

The genes are TRBV19 and TRBJ1-6; D may be TRBD1 (6 bases). Germline loops: CDR1 LNHDA, CDR2 SQIVND (reference sequence). Trimming took 7 bases from V and 7 from J, leaving 14 bases between them. This CDR3 spans 14 amino acids. For the CDR3, the DNA is TGTGCCAGTACCATACCGGGGGCGAATTCACCCCTCCACTTT. Its translation: CASTIPGANSPLHF.

The chain has TRBV18 and TRBJ2-6, with D tentatively TRBD1 or TRBD2 (6 bases each). Per the germline V gene, CDR1 is KGHSH and CDR2 is LQKENI. The V gene lost 5 bases and the J gene lost 5 bases, with 22 bases spanning the gap. This CDR3 has 18 amino acids. The CDR3 DNA reads as TGTGCCAGCTCAAAAAGGCGGGACATTCAAAGTCGGGCCAACGTCCTGACTTTC. Its protein is CASSKRRDIQSRANVLTF.

This clone occurred a few times. The J gene is TRBJ2-1, the V gene TRBV11-3, with 9 bases aligning to TRBD2. The CDR3 is 18 residues long. Germline V gene lookup returns CDR1 SGHNT and CDR2 YENEEA. J was trimmed by 5 bases and V by 2 bases; bases with no gene match: 13. The DNA for the CDR3 is TGTGCCAGCAGCTTACCCGATATAGCGGGAGTGATGGACAATGAGCAGTTCTTC. Protein sequence: CASSLPDIAGVMDNEQFF.

This sequence joins TRBV11-3 and TRBJ2-5, with TRBD1 matching 9 bases. V lost 5 bases, J lost 3 bases, and 10 bases stayed unmatched. CDR3 size: 16 residues. Germline CDR1 SGHNT, CDR2 YENEEA. This CDR3 is CASSDGTGRYEETQYF. In DNA form, the CDR3 reads TGTGCCAGCAGCGATGGGACAGGGAGGTATGAAGAGACCCAGTACTTC. Filled out from reference TRBV11-3 and TRBJ2-5, the complete variable domain reads EAGVVQSPRYKIIEKKQPVAFWCNPISGHNTLYWYLQNLGQGPELLIRYENEEAVDDSQLPKDRFSAERLKGVDSTLKIQPAELGDSAVYLCASSDGTGRYEETQYFGPGTRLLVL.

This chain links TRBV9 with TRBJ1-5; 7 positions match TRBD1. Per germline, CDR1 SGDLS and CDR2 YYNGEE. Losses at the gene ends were 4 bases for V and 9 bases for J; bases not matched to a gene: 16. This CDR3 contains 16 residues. The CDR3 DNA follows: TGTGCCAGCAGCCATGGGGACAGCCCGTCTAGGGGGCCCCAGCATTTT. Residues: CASSHGDSPSRGPQHF.

The chain combines TRBV28 with TRBJ2-7; no reliable D call. Germline lookup yields CDR1 MDHEN and CDR2 SYDVKM. Trimming cost V 4 bases and J 2 bases, with 15 bases left between them. The length of the CDR3 is 15 residues. CDR3 residues: CASSSTYRQPYEQYF. Here the CDR3 DNA reads TGTGCCAGCAGTTCTACCTACAGACAACCCTACGAGCAGTACTTC.

The chain recombines TRBV6-8 with TRBJ1-2; D remains ambiguous. V lost 10 bases, J lost 4 bases, and 13 bases lay in between. The CDR3 sequence is 12 residues long. The germline gives CDR1 MNHGY, CDR2 SAAAGT. CDR3 sequence: CATQPGAYGYTF. The CDR3 nucleotides read TGTGCCACCCAGCCTGGAGCCTATGGCTACACCTTC.

V and J are TRBV11-3 and TRBJ2-3; possibly TRBD1 or TRBD2 for D (6 bases each). From germline, CDR1 is SGHNT and CDR2 YENEEA. CDR3 size: 15 residues. V lost 2 bases, J lost 0 bases, and 9 bases lay in between. The CDR3 DNA is TGTGCCAGCAGCTTATTAGGGGGGAGCACAGATACGCAGTATTTT. It translates to CASSLLGGSTDTQYF.